This T cell receptor (beta chain) was found in a study of T cell responses to AZD1222 COVID-19 vaccine. Germline CDR1 is SGHAT and CDR2 is FQNNGV. Trimming pared 4 bases from V and 0 bases from J, leaving 12 bases between. The CDR3 extends over 15 amino acids. The table came from immunoSEQ multiplex PCR; TCRdb's copy has only in-frame clones and leaves some out. The data hold 110,000 to 150,000 clones, with about 94% observed a single time. This specimen consisted of peripheral blood, obtained on day 0 of AZD1222 vaccination. This receptor was taken from an adult in good health. The V call is TRBV11-2, the J call TRBJ2-5; D unclear. This CDR3 reads CASSWAPGHQETQYF. Here the CDR3 DNA reads TGTGCCAGCAGCTGGGCCCCTGGGCACCAAGAGACCCAGTACTTC.